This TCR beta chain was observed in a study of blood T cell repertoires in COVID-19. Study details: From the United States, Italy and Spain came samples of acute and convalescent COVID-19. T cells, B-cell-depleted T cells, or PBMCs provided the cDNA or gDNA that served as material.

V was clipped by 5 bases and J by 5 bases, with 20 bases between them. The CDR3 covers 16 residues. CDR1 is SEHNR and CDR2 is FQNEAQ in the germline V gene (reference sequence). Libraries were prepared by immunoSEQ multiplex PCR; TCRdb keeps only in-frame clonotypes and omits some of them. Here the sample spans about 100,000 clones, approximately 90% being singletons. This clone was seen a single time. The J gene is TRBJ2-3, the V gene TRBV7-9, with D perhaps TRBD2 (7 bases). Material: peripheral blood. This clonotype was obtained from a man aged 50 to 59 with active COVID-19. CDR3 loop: CASSLGASGTRDTQYF. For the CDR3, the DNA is TGTGCCAGCAGCCTAGGCGCCAGCGGGACACGAGATACGCAGTATTTT.